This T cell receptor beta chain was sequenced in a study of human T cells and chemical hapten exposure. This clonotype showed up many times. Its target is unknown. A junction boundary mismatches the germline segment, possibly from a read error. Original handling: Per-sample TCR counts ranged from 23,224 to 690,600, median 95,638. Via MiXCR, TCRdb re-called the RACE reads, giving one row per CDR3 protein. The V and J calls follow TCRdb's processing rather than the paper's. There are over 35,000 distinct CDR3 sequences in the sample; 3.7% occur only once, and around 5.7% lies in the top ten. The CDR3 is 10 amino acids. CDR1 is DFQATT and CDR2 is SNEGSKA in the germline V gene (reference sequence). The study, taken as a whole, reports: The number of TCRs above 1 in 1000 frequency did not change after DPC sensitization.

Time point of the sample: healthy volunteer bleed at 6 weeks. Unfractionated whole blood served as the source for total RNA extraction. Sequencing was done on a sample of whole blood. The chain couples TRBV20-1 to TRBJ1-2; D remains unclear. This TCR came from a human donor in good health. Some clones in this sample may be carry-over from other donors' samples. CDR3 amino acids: CRAGQAPFLF. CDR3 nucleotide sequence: TGCAGGGCCGGGCAGGCACCGTTCCTCTTC.